This entry features one TCR beta chain sequence. Its specificity is unknown. Both about-4-week and about-12-week second-dose recipients were combined. Per the germline V gene, CDR1 is SGHTA and CDR2 is FQGNSA. J was trimmed by 5 bases and V by 4 bases; bases with no gene match: 10. CDR3 length equals 15 residues. Assay used: immunoSEQ multiplex PCR; TCRdb lists only in-frame clones, some missing. The sample includes some 150,000 clones, 88% of them seen just once. This sample was included in a study of T cell responses to AZD1222 COVID-19 vaccine. Study-wide results and caveats: Rises in breadth and depth of Spike-specific TCRs came after two AZD1222 doses. Spike-wide vaccine-associated CD4 TCRs dominated at 160-218 and 743-854. A mostly white British donor set with more females was recruited, and clonal diversity was possibly underestimated.

This sample comprised peripheral blood, obtained 28 days after the second AZD1222 dose. This receptor was taken from an adult who received the AZD1222 COVID-19 vaccine. J is TRBJ2-7 and V is TRBV7-2, with 8 bases fitting TRBD2. The CDR3 region is CASSYTGLGFDEQYF. In DNA form, the CDR3 reads TGTGCCAGCAGCTATACGGGACTAGGTTTTGACGAGCAGTACTTC.